These T cell receptor beta chains were read from a single sample in a study of human T cells and chemical hapten exposure. Each CDR3 protein gets one entry after TCRdb re-called the RACE reads with MiXCR. The sample records 70,000 to 85,000 distinct CDR3 sequences, under 10% being singletons. Sequencing used whole blood. The origin of the receptors is a male donor in good health. Some clones in this sample may be carry-over from other donors' samples. CDR3s include the opening cysteine and the closing phenylalanine or tryptophan.

CDR3aa	v_gene	j_gene	len
CASSQGGILGTAYEQYF	TRBV3-1	TRBJ2-7	17
CSARAPGGFNTGELFF	TRBV20-1	TRBJ2-2	16
CASSVGAQPQHF	TRBV7-9	TRBJ1-5	12
CASSDGTGRPLHF	TRBV2	TRBJ1-6	13
CASSLGGAGELFF	TRBV5-6	TRBJ2-2	13
CASSFEKGPSGNTIYF	TRBV11-2	TRBJ1-3	16
CASSLEQVNQPQHF	TRBV12-3/TRBV12-4	TRBJ1-5	14
CASSQFLGANTEAFF	TRBV14	TRBJ1-1	15
CASGMGMWASGANVLTF	TRBV12-5	TRBJ2-6	17
CASSSAGANYEQYF	TRBV7-8	TRBJ2-7	14
CSVEVGLSNPQETQYF	TRBV29-1	TRBJ2-5	16
CASSQDVGGGVYGELFF	TRBV4-1	TRBJ2-2	17
CASGPGQEEVRVYGYTF	TRBV12-5	TRBJ1-2	17
CASSPGTGLNTEAFF	TRBV6-5	TRBJ1-1	15
CASSAAGTGGRNEKLFF	TRBV7-6	TRBJ1-4	17
CASSLGGPWTGNTIYF	TRBV7-2	TRBJ1-3	16
CATSRVQGARSQETQYF	TRBV15	TRBJ2-5	17
CASNLNSGNTIYF	TRBV6-1	TRBJ1-3	13
CASRDLLNIQYF	TRBV6-1	TRBJ2-4	12
CASSRTGTDTQYF	TRBV6-5	TRBJ2-3	13
CSAKESSTQYF	TRBV20-1	TRBJ2-3	11
CASSLGQDTQYF	TRBV11-2	TRBJ2-3	12
CASSLEGLEEETQYF	TRBV5-1	TRBJ2-5	15
CASSWGAKNIQYF	TRBV27	TRBJ2-4	13
CAISESSGTGANVLTF	TRBV10-3	TRBJ2-6	16
CASSQGTSETYNEQFF	TRBV4-3	TRBJ2-1	16
CASSAPDGGTEAFF	TRBV5-4	TRBJ1-1	14
CASSLIGGSSTDTQYF	TRBV27	TRBJ2-3	16
CASSSTAGTGAYEQYF	TRBV27	TRBJ2-7	16
CASSTELTGNYGYTF	TRBV7-8	TRBJ1-2	15
CASSLREYRDGYTF	TRBV7-9	TRBJ1-2	14
CASLGGAKNIQYF	TRBV10-3	TRBJ2-4	13
CASSYSRTSGTVGELFF	TRBV6-5	TRBJ2-2	17
CASRVLARSSYNEQFF	TRBV10-2	TRBJ2-1	16
CASSLVQGLGNQPQHF	TRBV7-9	TRBJ1-5	16
CASSHTGAGNTIYF	TRBV4-3	TRBJ1-3	14
CSARDRGGGVNTGELFF	TRBV20-1	TRBJ2-2	17
CASSQEGGRSQPQHF	TRBV3-1	TRBJ1-5	15
CASSYSMTPGANVLTF	TRBV6-5	TRBJ2-6	16
CASWGAGSNSYEQYF	TRBV28	TRBJ2-7	15
CASSRGVGGARTEAFF	TRBV7-8	TRBJ1-1	16
CASSLGLSIMGNEQFF	TRBV5-5	TRBJ2-1	16
CASSQAGVYDTQYF	TRBV6-4	TRBJ2-3	14